Below, one T cell receptor beta chain is given with its context. It lacks a known antigen. No much larger clone exists at a distance of one base, and base qualities are not known. This sample stems from a study of a mutant IDH1 vaccine in newly diagnosed glioma (dated by TCRdb to about 2021). Background on the whole study: In the chemotherapy-containing groups, vaccination started alongside temozolomide cycles, whereas in patients who had radiotherapy alone it started 4-6 weeks after radiotherapy. The week-35 safety follow-up took place at visit V12, and the week-47 end of study took place at visit V13. Peripheral blood was drawn at six visits: V03 (baseline), V05, V07, V10, V12 and V13. The 30 to 40 treated patients were approximately 62% male and roughly 40% female, with a mean age of about 43 years. Before enrollment, most patients had been given radiochemotherapy with temozolomide as standard therapy, while the rest had received either radiotherapy alone or temozolomide alone. Longitudinal TCRB deep sequencing was done for 25 to 30 treated patients, wherever samples were available for exploratory analyses. What the study reported, not specific to this receptor: Immune responses induced by the vaccine were seen in roughly 95% of patients across multiple MHC alleles. It was noted by the authors that analyses of patient blood samples could not be reproduced owing to sample limitations. No apparent relationship was observed between pseudoprogression and alterations in the top peripheral T cell clonotypes detected by TCRB sequencing. Availability determined which PBMC samples were chosen for TCRB deep sequencing.

The meaning of the sample's time point label: week 35, safety follow-up. A 20-mer mutant IDH1 peptide at 300 micrograms in Montanide made up each vaccine dose, which was injected subcutaneously together with topical imiquimod. Across visits V03 through V10, patients got a total of eight vaccinations, given in weeks 1, 3, 5, 7, 11, 15, 19 and 23. Donors had newly diagnosed WHO grade 3 or 4 IDH1-mutant astrocytomas with loss of nuclear ATRX. The samples were drawn from NOA16, a multicentre, single-arm, open-label phase I trial in Germany that tested a mutant IDH1 peptide vaccine in humans for the first time. Genomic DNA for TCRB sequencing was extracted from EDTA blood using the DNeasy Blood and Tissue Kit. Between the V and J ends, shortened by 8 bases and 0 bases respectively, the junction contains 16 bases. CDR1 and CDR2 are read off the germline V gene (reference sequence) as GTSNPN and SVGIG. The CDR3 spans 14 residues, from the cysteine through the phenylalanine. The entry retains the CDR3 DNA only, 42 bases that are in frame from base 1.

The library relied on the immunoSEQ multiplex PCR assay. The hsTCRB Kit was used according to the manufacturer's protocol to amplify rearranged TCR beta chain sequences. Sequencing of TCRB libraries was carried out on an Illumina MiSeq. Processing in the source paper ran as follows. Demultiplexing, trimming and gene mapping were performed with the kit vendor's proprietary platform. Entries here come from immuneACCESS through TCRdb and include only in-frame sequences with V and J called. Some clones fail to appear in such tables; in the studies checked, an unresolved V gene covers under half of the shortfall, and the cause of the remainder is unknown. V, J and clone size reflect that table, while D and trimming were determined from the DNA. The sample table lists tens of thousands of clones, just under 80% of them with a count of one. The top ten clones comprise 3.2% of the sample.

This sequence was found in a man aged 40-50 years with glioma. Some clones in this sample may be carry-over from other donors' samples. The specimen comprised PBMCs, sampled from a glioma patient whose treatment included an IDH1 peptide vaccine. The rearrangement combines TRBV30 with TRBJ1-1; a weak D assignment points to TRBD1 (6 bases agree). The DNA sequence follows: TGTGCCATGAACAGGGCATACATGAACACTGAAGCTTTCTTT. The resulting protein is CAMNRAYMNTEAFF. Beyond the CDR3, the reference TRBV30 and TRBJ1-1 genes provide the residues; the full variable domain reads: SQTIHQWPATLVQPVGSPLSLECTVEGTSNPNLYWYRQAAGRGLQLLFYSVGIGQISSEVPQNLSASRPQDRQFILSSKKLLLSDSGFYLCAMNRAYMNTEAFFGQGTRLTVV.